This T cell receptor beta chain was profiled in a study of Graves' ophthalmopathy and Graves' hyperthyroidism. Amplification from RNA transcripts yielded the TCR beta CDR3 regions. The first round was an RT-PCR with HTBI primers, and the second round was a multiplex PCR. TCRdb analysed the multiplex PCR reads with MiXCR anew, one entry per CDR3 protein. The sample comprises approximately 1.2 million distinct CDR3 sequences, less than 45% of which are singletons, and approximately 12% rests with the top ten. This CDR3 contains 14 residues. CDR1 ENHRY and CDR2 SYGVKD come from the germline V gene. Trimming took 1 base from V and 2 from J, leaving 9 bases between them. The hyperthyroidism patients, aged 18 to 65, had been newly diagnosed, with under 2 months' duration. This clonotype was recorded many times. As yet, its antigen is unknown. General study results and limits: The study's model predicted ophthalmopathy progression at 70.59% sensitivity and about 78% specificity.

Sequenced material: peripheral blood or thyroid tissue (not recorded which). V is TRBV10-3 and J is TRBJ2-7; D may be TRBD1 (6 bases). This sequence was found in an adult man with Graves' hyperthyroidism. DNA of the CDR3: TGTGCCATCAGTGAGTTACAGGGACCCTACGAGCAGTACTTC. Amino acids: CAISELQGPYEQYF.